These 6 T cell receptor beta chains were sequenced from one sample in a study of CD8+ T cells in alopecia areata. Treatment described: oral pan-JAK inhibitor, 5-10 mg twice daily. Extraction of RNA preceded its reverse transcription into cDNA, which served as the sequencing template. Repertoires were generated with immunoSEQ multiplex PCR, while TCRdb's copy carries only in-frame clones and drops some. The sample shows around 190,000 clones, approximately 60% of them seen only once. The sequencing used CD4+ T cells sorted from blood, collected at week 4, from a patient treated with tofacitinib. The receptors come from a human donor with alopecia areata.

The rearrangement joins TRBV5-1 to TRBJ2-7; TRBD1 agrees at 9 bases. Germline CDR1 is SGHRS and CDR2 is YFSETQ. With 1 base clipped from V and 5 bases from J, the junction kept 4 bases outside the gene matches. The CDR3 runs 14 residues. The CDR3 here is CASSLLGQGHEQYF. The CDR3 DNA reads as TGCGCCAGCAGCTTGCTGGGACAGGGCCACGAGCAGTACTTC.

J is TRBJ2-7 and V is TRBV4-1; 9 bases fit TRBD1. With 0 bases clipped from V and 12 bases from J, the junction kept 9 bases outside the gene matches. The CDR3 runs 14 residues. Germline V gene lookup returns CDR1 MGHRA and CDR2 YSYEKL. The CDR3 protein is CASSQERGTGTGYF. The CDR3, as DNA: TGCGCCAGCAGCCAAGAGCGCGGGACAGGGACGGGGTACTTC.

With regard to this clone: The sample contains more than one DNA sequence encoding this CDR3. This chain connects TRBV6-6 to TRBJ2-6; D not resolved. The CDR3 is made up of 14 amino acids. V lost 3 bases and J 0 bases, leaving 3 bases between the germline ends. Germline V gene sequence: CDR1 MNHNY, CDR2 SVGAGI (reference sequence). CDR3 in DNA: TGTGCCAGCAGTTATAGCTCTGGGGCCAACGTCCTGACTTTC. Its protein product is CASSYSSGANVLTF.

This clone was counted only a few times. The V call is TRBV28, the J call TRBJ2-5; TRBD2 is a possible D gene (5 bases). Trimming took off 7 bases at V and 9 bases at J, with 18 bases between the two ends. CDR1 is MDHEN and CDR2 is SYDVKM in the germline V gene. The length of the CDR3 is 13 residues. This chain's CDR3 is CASTTVRGRAQYF. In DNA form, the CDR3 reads TGTGCCAGCACCACAGTACGGGGTCGGGCCCAGTACTTC.

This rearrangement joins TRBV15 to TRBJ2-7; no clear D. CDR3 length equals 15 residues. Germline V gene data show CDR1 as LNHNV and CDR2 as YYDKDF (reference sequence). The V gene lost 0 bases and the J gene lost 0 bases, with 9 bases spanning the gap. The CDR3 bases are TGTGCCACCAGCAGAGATCCTGGCGGCTCCTACGAGCAGTACTTC. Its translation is CATSRDPGGSYEQYF.

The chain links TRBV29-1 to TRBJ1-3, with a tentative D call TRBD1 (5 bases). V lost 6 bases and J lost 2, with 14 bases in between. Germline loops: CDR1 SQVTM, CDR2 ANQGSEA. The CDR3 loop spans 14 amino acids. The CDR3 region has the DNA TGCAGCGTCGCCCGCAGGGCTACTGGAAACACCATATATTTT. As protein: CSVARRATGNTIYF. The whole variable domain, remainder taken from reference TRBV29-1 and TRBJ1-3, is SAVISQKPSRDICQRGTSLTIQCQVDSQVTMMFWYRQQPGQSLTLIATANQGSEATYESGFVIDKFPISRPNLTFSTLTVSNMSPEDSSIYLCSVARRATGNTIYFGEGSWLTVV.